Listed below are T cell receptor beta chains from one sample, sequenced in a study of CD8+CD57+ T cells in acquired aplastic anemia. TCRdb analysed the reads with MiXCR anew, one entry per CDR3 protein. The sample consists of around 170,000 distinct CDR3 sequences, under 55% of them appearing once. Sequenced: sorted CD4+, CD8+, or CD8+CD57+ T cells (not recorded which) from PBMCs. All receptors derive from a human donor in good health. CDR3s include the opening cysteine and the closing phenylalanine or tryptophan. The D gene is left open where the match is weak. The listing skips clone size in some rows; elsewhere it reads once, few, many or a size class.

d_call | clone_size | j_call | v_call | cdr3_nt | cdr3_aa
- | many | TRBJ2-3 | TRBV6-2/TRBV6-3 | TGTGCCACCACCGGGCCCCACCTCACAGATACGCAGTATTTT | CATTGPHLTDTQYF
TRBD1 | many | TRBJ1-6 | TRBV6-5 | TGTGCCAGCAGTTCGGACAGGGGACGTTCACCCCTCCACTTT | CASSSDRGRSPLHF
- | - | TRBJ1-6 | TRBV7-8 | TGTGCCGGTATTACACCCCTCCACTTT | CAGITPLHF
- | - | TRBJ2-7 | TRBV29-1 | TGCAGCGTTGAGGGGGCGGTCAACGAGCAGTACTTC | CSVEGAVNEQYF
- | - | TRBJ2-7 | TRBV29-1 | TGCAGCGTTGAAGATCTCGGGGGCCGAACCACCTACGAGCAGTACTTC | CSVEDLGGRTTYEQYF
TRBD2 | once | TRBJ2-7 | TRBV19 | TGTGCCAGTAGTCCCAGCGGGGAGGGCTACGAGCAGTACTTC | CASSPSGEGYEQYF
TRBD1 | many | TRBJ1-1 | TRBV12-3/TRBV12-4 | TGTGCCAGCAGCATGCCCGGGGACAGTCTGAACACTGAAGCTTTCTTT | CASSMPGDSLNTEAFF
- | many | TRBJ2-7 | TRBV12-3/TRBV12-4 | TGTGCCAGCAGTTTCCCCGGGGTCGGGGAGCAGTACTTC | CASSFPGVGEQYF
- | - | TRBJ1-5 | TRBV6-1 | TGTGCCAGCAGTGAAAGTGGACAAATCCTACCCCAGCCCCAGCATTTT | CASSESGQILPQPQHF
- | - | TRBJ1-2 | TRBV24-1 | TGTGCCACCAGTGATTACCTTGGGGGCTACACCTTC | CATSDYLGGYTF
TRBD2 | - | TRBJ2-7 | TRBV19 | TGTGCCAGTAGTAGCACGGCGGGAGCTGCTCCCGAGCAGTACTTC | CASSSTAGAAPEQYF
TRBD2 | many | TRBJ2-3 | TRBV19 | TGTGCCAGTAGTATCCTAGCGGCTAGCACAGATACGCAGTATTTT | CASSILAASTDTQYF
- | many | TRBJ2-1 | TRBV11-2 | TGTGCCAGCAGCTTAAACTATGGTAATATCGATGAGCAGTTCTTC | CASSLNYGNIDEQFF
- | - | TRBJ1-1 | TRBV20-1 | TGCAGTGCTAGAGTCGGCAGGGGAGGGGAACAAGCTTTCTTT | CSARVGRGGEQAFF
- | - | TRBJ2-2 | TRBV7-9 | TGTGCCAGCCGGGGGTTCGCGAACACCGGGGAGCTGTTTTTT | CASRGFANTGELFF
- | - | TRBJ2-7 | TRBV6-1 | TGTGCCAGCCAGCGGACATACAGCAACATCGACGAGCAGTACTTC | CASQRTYSNIDEQYF
- | few | TRBJ1-5 | TRBV18 | TGTGCCAGCTCACCTAAGGAGGGGAATCAGCCCCAGCATTTT | CASSPKEGNQPQHF
TRBD1 | - | TRBJ2-7 | TRBV15 | TGTGCCACCAGCGAGGGGGACAGAACCTACGAGCAGTACTTC | CATSEGDRTYEQYF
- | many | TRBJ2-5 | TRBV14 | TGTGCCAGCAGCCAAATGGCAGACAGTCGCCAAGAGACCCAGTACTTC | CASSQMADSRQETQYF
TRBD1 | many | TRBJ2-2 | TRBV9 | TGTGCCAGCAGCCCCGGACAGGGTCGCGCCGGGGAGCTGTTTTTT | CASSPGQGRAGELFF
- | many | TRBJ2-5 | TRBV6-5 | TGTGCCAGCAGTCACGGACGGGGACAAGAGACCCAGTACTTC | CASSHGRGQETQYF
TRBD2 | - | TRBJ2-7 | TRBV20-1 | TGCAGTGCCGCCGGACTAGCGGGGGGTGTTGGCTACGAGCAGTACTTC | CSAAGLAGGVGYEQYF
TRBD2 | - | TRBJ2-1 | TRBV27 | TGTGCCAGCAGACCCCTAGGAGCGGGAGAGGGCAATGAGCAGTTCTTC | CASRPLGAGEGNEQFF
- | - | TRBJ2-4 | TRBV20-1 | TGCAGTGCTAGAGACCCCCGGAGCGCTCTAGCCAAAAACATTCAGTACTTC | CSARDPRSALAKNIQYF
TRBD2 | - | TRBJ2-7 | TRBV2 | TGTGCCAGCAGTGAAGTGGGAGGGCTGGGCGAGCAGTACTTC | CASSEVGGLGEQYF
- | - | TRBJ2-1 | TRBV25-1 | TGTGCCAGCACCTCGCCGGGACACCGCAATGAGCAGTTCTTC | CASTSPGHRNEQFF
- | once | TRBJ2-1 | TRBV2 | TGTGCCAGCAGTGATGAGGGCGAGCCCGACAATGAACAGTTCTTC | CASSDEGEPDNEQFF
- | few | TRBJ2-7 | TRBV9 | TGTGCCAGCAGTGGGACGGGGACGGGATACGAGCAGTACTTC | CASSGTGTGYEQYF
TRBD2 | many | TRBJ2-7 | TRBV11-2 | TGTGCCAGCAGCTTAGTTTTCACTAGCGGGATTAACAGCGAGCAGTACTTC | CASSLVFTSGINSEQYF
TRBD1 | - | TRBJ2-7 | TRBV10-3 | TGTGCCATCAGTGTAGAGGGGGCTCGGTACGAGCAGTACTTC | CAISVEGARYEQYF
- | - | TRBJ2-7 | TRBV20-1 | TGCAGTGCTACGCTAGCGAACACCTACGAGCAGTACTTC | CSATLANTYEQYF
- | once | TRBJ2-5 | TRBV20-1 | TGCAGTGCTAGTGCCGGGGCCGCCCAAGAGACCCAGTACTTC | CSASAGAAQETQYF
- | - | TRBJ1-1 | TRBV29-1 | TGCAGCGTGGGGACGGGGCAAACTGAAGCTTTCTTT | CSVGTGQTEAFF
TRBD2 | - | TRBJ2-7 | TRBV20-1 | TGCAGTGCTAGAGATAAAGGGACTAGCGGCGGGTACGAGCAGTACTTC | CSARDKGTSGGYEQYF
TRBD1 | many | TRBJ2-7 | TRBV11-2 | TGTGCCAGCAAAAGAGGGACAGGGACGGGCGAGCAGTACTTC | CASKRGTGTGEQYF